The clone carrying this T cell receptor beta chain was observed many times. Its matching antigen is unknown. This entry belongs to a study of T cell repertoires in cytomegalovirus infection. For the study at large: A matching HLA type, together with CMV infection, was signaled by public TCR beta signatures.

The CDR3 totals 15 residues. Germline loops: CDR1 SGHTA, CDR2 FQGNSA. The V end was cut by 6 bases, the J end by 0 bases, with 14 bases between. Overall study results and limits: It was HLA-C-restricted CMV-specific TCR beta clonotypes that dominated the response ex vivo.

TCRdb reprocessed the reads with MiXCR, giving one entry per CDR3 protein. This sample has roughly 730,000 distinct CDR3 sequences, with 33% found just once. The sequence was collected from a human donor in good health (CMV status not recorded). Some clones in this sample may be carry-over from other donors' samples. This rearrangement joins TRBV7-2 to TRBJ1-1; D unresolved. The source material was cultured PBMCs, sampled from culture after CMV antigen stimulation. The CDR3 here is CASRHRREMNTEAFF. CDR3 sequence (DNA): TGTGCCAGCAGACATAGGAGGGAAATGAACACTGAAGCTTTCTTT.